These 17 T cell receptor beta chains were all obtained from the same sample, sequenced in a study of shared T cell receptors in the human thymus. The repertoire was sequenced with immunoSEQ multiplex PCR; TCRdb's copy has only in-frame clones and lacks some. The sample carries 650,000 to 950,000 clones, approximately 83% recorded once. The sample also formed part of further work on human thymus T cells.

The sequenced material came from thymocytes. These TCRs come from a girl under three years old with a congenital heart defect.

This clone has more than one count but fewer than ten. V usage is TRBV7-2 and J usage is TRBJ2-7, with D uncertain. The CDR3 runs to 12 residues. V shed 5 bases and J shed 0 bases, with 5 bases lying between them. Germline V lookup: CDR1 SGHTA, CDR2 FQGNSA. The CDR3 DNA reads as TGTGCCAGCAGCCCGAGCTCCTACGAGCAGTACTTC. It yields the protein CASSPSSYEQYF.

DNA for the CDR3: TGTGCCAGCGGGCCAGGGGGCCTCTACGAGCAGTACTTC. Its protein is CASGPGGLYEQYF. This chain uses TRBV2 with TRBJ2-7, with 8 bases matching TRBD1. This CDR3 is built from 13 residues. The V and J ends lost 8 bases and 3 bases, in that order; junction bases with no gene match: 6. Germline loops: CDR1 SNHLY, CDR2 FYNNEI.

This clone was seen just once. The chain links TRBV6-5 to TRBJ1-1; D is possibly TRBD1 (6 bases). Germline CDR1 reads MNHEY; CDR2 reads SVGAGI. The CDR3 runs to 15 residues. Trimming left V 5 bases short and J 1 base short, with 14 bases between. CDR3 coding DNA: TGTGCCAGCAGTACGGAAACCAGGGGGAACACTGAAGCTTTCTTT. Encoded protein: CASSTETRGNTEAFF.

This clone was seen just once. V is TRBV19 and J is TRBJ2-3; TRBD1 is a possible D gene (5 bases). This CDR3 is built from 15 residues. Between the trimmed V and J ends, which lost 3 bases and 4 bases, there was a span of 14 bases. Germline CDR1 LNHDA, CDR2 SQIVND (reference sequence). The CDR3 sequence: CASSMVGHMADTQYF. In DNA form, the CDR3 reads TGTGCCAGTAGTATGGTGGGGCACATGGCAGATACGCAGTATTTT.

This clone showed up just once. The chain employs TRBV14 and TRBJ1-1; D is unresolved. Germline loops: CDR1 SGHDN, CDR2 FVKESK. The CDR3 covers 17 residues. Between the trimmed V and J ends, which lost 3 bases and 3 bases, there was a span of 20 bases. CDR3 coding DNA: TGTGCCAGCAGCCATCCCGGACGGGGAACTTGTGACACTGAAGCTTTCTTT. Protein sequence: CASSHPGRGTCDTEAFF.

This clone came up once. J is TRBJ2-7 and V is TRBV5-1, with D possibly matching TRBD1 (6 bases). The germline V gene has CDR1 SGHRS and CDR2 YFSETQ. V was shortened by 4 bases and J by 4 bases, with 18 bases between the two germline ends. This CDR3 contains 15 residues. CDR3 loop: CASSPGTLELYEQYF. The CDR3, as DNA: TGCGCCAGCAGCCCCGGGACATTAGAATTATACGAGCAGTACTTC.

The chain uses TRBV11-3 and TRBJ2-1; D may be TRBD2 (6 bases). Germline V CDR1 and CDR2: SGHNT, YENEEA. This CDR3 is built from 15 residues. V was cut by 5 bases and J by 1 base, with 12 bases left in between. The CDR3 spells CASSVRGRSYNEQFF. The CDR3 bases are TGTGCCAGCAGCGTCCGGGGGAGGTCCTACAATGAGCAGTTCTTC.

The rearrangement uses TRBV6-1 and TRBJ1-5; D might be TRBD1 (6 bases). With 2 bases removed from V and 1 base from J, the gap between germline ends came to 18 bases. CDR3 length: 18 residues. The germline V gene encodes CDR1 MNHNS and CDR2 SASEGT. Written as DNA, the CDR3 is TGTGCCAGCAGTGAACCAAGAGGGGGTATTGGGAGCAATCAGCCCCAGCATTTT. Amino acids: CASSEPRGGIGSNQPQHF.

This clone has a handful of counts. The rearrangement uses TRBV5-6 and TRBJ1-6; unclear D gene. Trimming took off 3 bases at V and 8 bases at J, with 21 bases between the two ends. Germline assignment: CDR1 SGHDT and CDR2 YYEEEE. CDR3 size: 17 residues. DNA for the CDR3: TGTGCCAGCAGCTGGTTCGGCGCAGACGTACGGGATTCACCCCTCCACTTT. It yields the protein CASSWFGADVRDSPLHF.

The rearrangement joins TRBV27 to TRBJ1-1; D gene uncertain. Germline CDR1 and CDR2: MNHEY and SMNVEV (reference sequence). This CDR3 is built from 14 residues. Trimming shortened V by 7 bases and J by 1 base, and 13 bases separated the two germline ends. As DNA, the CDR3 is TGTGCCAGCAAACAGAGAAGAGCGAACACTGAAGCTTTCTTT. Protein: CASKQRRANTEAFF.

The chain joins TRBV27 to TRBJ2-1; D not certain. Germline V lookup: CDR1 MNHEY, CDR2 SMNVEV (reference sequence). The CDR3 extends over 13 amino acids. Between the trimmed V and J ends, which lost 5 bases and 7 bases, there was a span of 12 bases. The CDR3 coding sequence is TGTGCCAGCAGTCTTAAAGACTCAAATGAGCAGTTCTTC. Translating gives CASSLKDSNEQFF.

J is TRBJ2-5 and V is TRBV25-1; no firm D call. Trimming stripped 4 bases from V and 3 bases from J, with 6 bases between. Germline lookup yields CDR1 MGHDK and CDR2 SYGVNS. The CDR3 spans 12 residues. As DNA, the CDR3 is TGTGCCAGCAGTGCAGGAAAAGAGACCCAGTACTTC. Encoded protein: CASSAGKETQYF.

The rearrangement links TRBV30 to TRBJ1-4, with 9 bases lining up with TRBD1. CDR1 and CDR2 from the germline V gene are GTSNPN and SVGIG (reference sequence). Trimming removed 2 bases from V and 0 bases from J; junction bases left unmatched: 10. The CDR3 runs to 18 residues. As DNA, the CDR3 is TGTGCCTGGAGTCCCACCACAGGGGGCGCGGCAACTAATGAAAAACTGTTTTTT. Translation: CAWSPTTGGAATNEKLFF. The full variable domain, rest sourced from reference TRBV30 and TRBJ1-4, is SQTIHQWPATLVQPVGSPLSLECTVEGTSNPNLYWYRQAAGRGLQLLFYSVGIGQISSEVPQNLSASRPQDRQFILSSKKLLLSDSGFYLCAWSPTTGGAATNEKLFFGSGTQLSVL.

The CDR3 DNA sequence: TGTGCCAGCAGCGTAGTCCCGGACAGGGCCGGAAACACCATATATTTT. Encoded protein: CASSVVPDRAGNTIYF. This chain joins TRBV9 and TRBJ1-3, with 8 bases aligning to TRBD1. The CDR3 totals 16 residues. V shed 0 bases, J shed 4 bases, and the junction held 6 bases outside the gene matches. CDR1 is SGDLS and CDR2 is YYNGEE in the germline V gene.

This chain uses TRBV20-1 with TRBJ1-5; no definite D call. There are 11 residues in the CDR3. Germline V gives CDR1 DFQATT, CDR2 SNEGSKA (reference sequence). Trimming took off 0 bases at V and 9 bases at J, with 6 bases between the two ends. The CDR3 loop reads CSARDRGPQHF. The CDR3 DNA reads TGCAGTGCTAGAGATCGCGGGCCCCAGCATTTT.

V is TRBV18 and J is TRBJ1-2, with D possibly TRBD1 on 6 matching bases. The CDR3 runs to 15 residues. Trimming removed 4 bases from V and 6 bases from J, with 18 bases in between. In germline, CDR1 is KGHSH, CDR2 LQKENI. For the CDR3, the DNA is TGTGCCAGCTCACTCATTGGACAGTCAAATAATGGCTACACCTTC. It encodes CASSLIGQSNNGYTF.

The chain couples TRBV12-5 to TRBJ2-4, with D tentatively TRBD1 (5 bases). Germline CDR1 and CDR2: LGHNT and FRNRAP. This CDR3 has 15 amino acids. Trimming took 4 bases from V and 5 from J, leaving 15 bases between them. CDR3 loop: CASGWGPMGQNIQYF. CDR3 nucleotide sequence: TGTGCTAGTGGTTGGGGCCCCATGGGGCAAAACATTCAGTACTTC.